Each of the 20 T cell receptor beta chains below was sequenced from the same sample in a study of cytomegalovirus exposure and HLA in healthy donors. The PCR ran on 60 Vbeta and 13 Jbeta primers. Profiled with immunoSEQ multiplex PCR; TCRdb holds only in-frame clones, not every one. The sample has about 200,000 clones, roughly 85% seen once. The sample taken for sequencing was PBMCs. All receptors come from a woman aged 45-65 years in good health and CMV-seronegative.

The J gene is TRBJ2-3, the V gene TRBV18; TRBD1 matches at 8 bases. This CDR3 region has 15 residues. V lost 4 bases to trimming and J lost 0 bases; unmatched junction nucleotides: 3. Looked up from germline, CDR1 is KGHSH and CDR2 is LQKENI. CDR3 DNA: TGTGCCAGCTCACGGAGGACAGGGAGCACAGATACGCAGTATTTT. This sequence encodes CASSRRTGSTDTQYF.

This clone was recorded only once. The CDR3 DNA reads as TGTGCCAGCTCACCACCGCACGTAAACTCCGGGGAGCTGTTTTTT. Protein: CASSPPHVNSGELFF. The chain carries TRBV18 and TRBJ2-2; D is uncertain. The CDR3 has 15 amino acids. Trimming pared 0 bases from V and 6 bases from J, leaving 11 bases between. CDR1 is KGHSH and CDR2 is LQKENI in the germline V gene.

The chain is built from TRBV5-6 and TRBJ1-2; 9 bases are shared with TRBD1. The CDR3 totals 17 residues. The V gene's germline CDR1 is SGHDT and CDR2 YYEEEE. V shed 1 base, J shed 5 bases, and the junction held 12 bases outside the gene matches. DNA of the CDR3: TGTGCCAGCAGCTTGTGGGTGGGACAGGGTCGAGAGTATGGCTACACCTTC. This sequence encodes CASSLWVGQGREYGYTF.

The rearrangement uses TRBV27 and TRBJ2-2; D ambiguous. Germline V gene lookup returns CDR1 MNHEY and CDR2 SMNVEV (reference sequence). The CDR3 extends over 15 amino acids. Trimming took 0 bases from V and 1 from J, leaving 6 bases between them. CDR3 DNA: TGTGCCAGCAGTTTATCGGCAGGGAACACCGGGGAGCTGTTTTTT. Translation gives CASSLSAGNTGELFF.

A remark on this clone: The same CDR3 also results from other DNA sequences found in this sample. The genes are TRBV27 and TRBJ2-1; 9 nucleotides align to TRBD2. Per germline, CDR1 MNHEY and CDR2 SMNVEV (reference sequence). V shed 4 bases, J shed 12 bases, and the junction held 10 bases outside the gene matches. The CDR3 has 14 residues. The CDR3 is CASSSGSGSLWQFF. The DNA for the CDR3 is TGTGCCAGCAGTTCGGGTAGCGGGAGTTTATGGCAGTTCTTC.

The chain uses TRBV7-2 and TRBJ2-7; 9 bases match TRBD2. J gave up 0 bases and V 7 bases, and 7 bases lay outside the gene matches. This CDR3 is 15 amino acids long. Germline CDR1 is SGHTA and CDR2 is FQGNSA. CDR3 DNA: TGTGCCAGCATCCCGACTAGCGGTAGCTCCTACGAGCAGTACTTC. Translated: CASIPTSGSSYEQYF.

This chain uses TRBV9 with TRBJ1-2; TRBD1 might be the D (5 bases). Looked up from germline, CDR1 is SGDLS and CDR2 is YYNGEE. The CDR3 length is 17 residues. V was clipped by 2 bases and J by 7 bases, with 24 bases between them. The CDR3 DNA reads as TGTGCCAGCAGCGTTTTTGCTGGGGCCAGAGACGATGGTGGCTACACCTTC. It translates to CASSVFAGARDDGGYTF.

The J gene is TRBJ1-5, the V gene TRBV6-1, with D possibly TRBD1 on 6 matching bases. V shed 3 bases and J shed 4 bases, with 16 bases lying between them. The CDR3 extends over 16 amino acids. CDR1 and CDR2 (germline): MNHNS, SASEGT. The CDR3 sequence: CASSEGQGPLNQPQHF. CDR3 nucleotides: TGTGCCAGCAGTGAGGGCCAGGGGCCGCTTAATCAGCCCCAGCATTTT.

The chain couples TRBV7-9 to TRBJ2-4, with a weak D call TRBD1 (6 bases). V was trimmed by 2 bases and J by 9 bases, leaving 17 bases between them. The CDR3 totals 15 residues. Germline-derived CDR1 and CDR2 are SEHNR and FQNEAQ (reference sequence). As DNA, the CDR3 is TGTGCCAGCAGCTTATGGGGGCAGGCCCAAGGCATTCAGTACTTC. Protein product: CASSLWGQAQGIQYF. The whole variable domain, filled in from reference TRBV7-9 and TRBJ2-4, reads DTGVSQNPRHKITKRGQNVTFRCDPISEHNRLYWYRQTLGQGPEFLTYFQNEAQLEKSRLLSDRFSAERPKGSFSTLEIQRTEQGDSAMYLCASSLWGQAQGIQYFGAGTRLSVL.

V is TRBV9 and J is TRBJ1-2; possible D gene TRBD1, 6 bases. There are 17 residues in the CDR3. Germline CDR1 is SGDLS and CDR2 is YYNGEE. Trimming pared 0 bases from V and 4 bases from J, leaving 19 bases between. CDR3 in amino acids: CASSVAGHRDGGYGYTF. The CDR3 DNA reads TGTGCCAGCAGCGTAGCTGGGCACAGGGACGGAGGCTATGGCTACACCTTC. Looking up the rest from reference TRBV9 and TRBJ1-2 gives the full variable domain: DSGVTQTPKHLITATGQRVTLRCSPRSGDLSVYWYQQSLDQGLQFLIQYYNGEERAKGNILERFSAQQFPDLHSELNLSSLELGDSALYFCASSVAGHRDGGYGYTFGSGTRLTVV.

Written as DNA, the CDR3 is TGTGCCAGTAAACCTAGCCTTATATACAATGAGCAGTTCTTC. Translation: CASKPSLIYNEQFF. The chain is built from TRBV19 and TRBJ2-1; maybe TRBD2 (5 bases). The CDR3 sequence is 14 residues long. Trimming removed 7 bases at V and 4 bases at J, with 14 bases between. Germline CDR1 is LNHDA and CDR2 is SQIVND (reference sequence).

The chain has TRBV10-3 and TRBJ2-7, with TRBD2 matching 13 bases. CDR3 length: 16 amino acids. CDR1 and CDR2 (germline): ENHRY, SYGVKD. The ends lost 4 bases at V and 3 bases at J; junction bases unmatched: 6. CDR3 protein: CAISVGLAGFLYEQYF. CDR3 sequence (DNA): TGTGCCATCAGTGTGGGACTAGCGGGATTTCTCTACGAGCAGTACTTC.

About this clone itself: At one of its ends the junction is not consistent with the germline gene, which may arise from a read error. The chain carries TRBV20-1 and TRBJ2-3; D remains ambiguous. This CDR3 comprises 11 residues. The germline CDR1 and CDR2 sequences are DFQATT and SNEGSKA (reference sequence). The CDR3 nucleotides are TGCAGTGCCGGAGTAGCAGATGCGCAGTATTTT. It encodes CSAGVADAQYF.

This clone appeared a few times. The V call is TRBV19, the J call TRBJ1-2; TRBD1 is a possible D gene (5 bases). Deletions cut 3 bases from V and 4 bases from J, with 21 bases between. The CDR3 runs 17 residues. Germline assignment: CDR1 LNHDA and CDR2 SQIVND (reference sequence). The CDR3 coding sequence is TGTGCCAGTAGTATCTCGATGGTTGAGTTAAGGGGCTATGGCTACACCTTC. Translated, it gives CASSISMVELRGYGYTF.

The chain couples TRBV5-1 to TRBJ1-1; perhaps TRBD1 as D (5 bases). CDR3 length equals 17 residues. The germline V gene has CDR1 SGHRS and CDR2 YFSETQ. The V end was cut by 1 base, the J end by 4 bases, with 20 bases between. The CDR3 coding sequence is TGCGCCAGCAGCTTGAGAACAGGTCGTGGTCAGGGCACTGAAGCTTTCTTT. Translation: CASSLRTGRGQGTEAFF.

The chain has TRBV10-1 and TRBJ2-1; 12 bases line up with TRBD2. Per the germline V gene, CDR1 is WNHNN and CDR2 is SYGVQD (reference sequence). The V and J ends lost 6 bases and 8 bases, in that order; junction bases with no gene match: 8. This CDR3 contains 15 residues. CDR3 sequence (DNA): TGCGCCAGCAGCCCCGGACTAGCGGGATGGGATGAGCAGTTCTTC. Its translation is CASSPGLAGWDEQFF.

The rearrangement uses TRBV19 and TRBJ2-1; D is uncertain. Germline assignment: CDR1 LNHDA and CDR2 SQIVND (reference sequence). This CDR3 region has 14 residues. The V end was cut by 3 bases, the J end by 7 bases, with 13 bases between. CDR3 nucleotides: TGTGCCAGTAGTATGGTGGTAGTCATAAATGAGCAGTTCTTC. Its translation is CASSMVVVINEQFF.

This rearrangement joins TRBV6-1 to TRBJ2-5; 10 bases are a match to TRBD2. The DNA end is more similar to TRBJ2-7, so the J call may be wrong. The CDR3 is 15 amino acids. Germline CDR1 reads MNHNS; CDR2 reads SASEGT. This CDR3 reads CASSFRTSGLYEQYF. The CDR3 nucleotides read TGTGCCAGCAGTTTCCGGACTAGCGGACTTTACGAGCAGTACTTC.

This rearrangement joins TRBV5-1 to TRBJ2-5, with D tentatively TRBD1 (6 bases). Trimming cost V 7 bases and J 5 bases, with 15 bases left between them. Germline V lookup: CDR1 SGHRS, CDR2 YFSETQ. The length of the CDR3 is 13 residues. The CDR3: CASAPGRGETQYF. The CDR3, as DNA: TGCGCCAGCGCCCCGGGAAGGGGGGAGACCCAGTACTTC.

The chain employs TRBV28 and TRBJ1-5; weak D call: TRBD1 (6 bases). The germline V and J ends were trimmed by 5 bases and 7 bases, with 9 bases remaining between them. Germline lookup yields CDR1 MDHEN and CDR2 SYDVKM. This CDR3 comprises 12 residues. The CDR3: CASSTGLQPQHF. The CDR3 DNA sequence: TGTGCCAGCAGTACAGGGTTACAGCCCCAGCATTTT.